This record looks at one T cell receptor (beta chain) sequence and its context. No antigen is known for it. Using the 5' RACE reads, TCRdb records one entry per CDR3 protein without DNA. This table lists about 150,000 distinct CDR3 sequences. CDR3 size: 14 residues. This sample was included in a study of T cells expressing NK-cell markers. Background on the study: The eight sequenced donors comprised seven who were HCMV-seropositive and one who was seronegative.

General observations from the study: The study found these clonotypes also leading the CD3+CD56-NKG2C+ fraction in a handful of donors.

What was sequenced was blood T cells: a sorted CD56 or NKG2C T cell subset, CD4+ or CD8+ T cells, or bulk PBMC T cells (not recorded which). This chain uses TRBV12-3 or TRBV12-4 with TRBJ2-7; checking the TCRdb D call of TRBD1 is not possible without DNA. The source is a man aged 18-69 years in good health. The CDR3 sequence: CASRRQGAEYEQYF.